Each of the 10 T cell receptor beta chains below was sequenced from the same sample in a study of hypomethylating agent response in myelodysplastic syndrome (TCRdb year 2021). The library was made by the immunoSEQ multiplex PCR assay. Imported from immuneACCESS, the table was reduced by TCRdb to in-frame sequences with V and J called. These copies leave out some clones; in studies compared against another copy, an unresolved V gene accounts for under half, and the cause of the remainder is not known. The sample records around 4,400 clones, about 87% of which are singletons. The ten largest account for around 8% of the sample. The material sequenced was bone marrow, taken before or after starting hypomethylating agent treatment for myelodysplastic syndrome (not recorded which). These receptors all come from a human donor with myelodysplastic syndrome.

This clone was observed a single time. V is TRBV12-5 and J is TRBJ2-5, with no clear D. The V end was cut by 7 bases, the J end by 4 bases, with 16 bases between. Germline CDR1 LGHNT, CDR2 FRNRAP. This CDR3 has 14 residues. The CDR3 sequence: CASAAGPSGETQYF. DNA for the CDR3: TGTGCTAGTGCCGCCGGACCCTCCGGAGAGACCCAGTACTTC.

The rearrangement joins TRBV6-1 to TRBJ1-4; D call uncertain. CDR1 is MNHNS and CDR2 is SASEGT in the germline V gene. CDR3 length: 15 residues. V was cut by 6 bases and J by 2 bases, with 13 bases left in between. The CDR3 is CASRARGSTNEKLFF. For the CDR3, the DNA is TGTGCCAGCAGAGCGCGGGGTAGTACTAATGAAAAACTGTTTTTT.

The J gene is TRBJ2-3, the V gene TRBV30; tentative D call: TRBD2 (6 bases). Germline CDR1 GTSNPN, CDR2 SVGIG (reference sequence). The germline V and J ends were trimmed by 3 bases and 2 bases, with 9 bases remaining between them. This CDR3 contains 13 residues. The CDR3 here is CAWSREYTDTQYF. The CDR3 bases are TGTGCCTGGAGCCGGGAGTACACAGATACGCAGTATTTT.

The chain carries TRBV30 and TRBJ1-5, with D maybe TRBD1 (5 bases). The CDR3 has 12 amino acids. V lost 5 bases to trimming and J lost 3 bases, with 8 bases between them. The germline gives CDR1 GTSNPN, CDR2 SVGIG (reference sequence). CDR3 sequence: CAWGRVNQPQHF. CDR3 bases: TGTGCCTGGGGCAGGGTCAATCAGCCCCAGCATTTT.

V is TRBV9 and J is TRBJ1-2; a weak D match, TRBD1 (5 bases). Germline CDR1 is SGDLS and CDR2 is YYNGEE. The V end lost 6 bases, the J end lost 1 base, and 13 bases lay between the germline ends. This CDR3 is 14 amino acids long. CDR3 nucleotide sequence: TGTGCCAGCACCCAGACAGAGCATAACTATGGCTACACCTTC. It is translated as CASTQTEHNYGYTF.

The chain recombines TRBV11-1 with TRBJ1-2; weak D call: TRBD1 (5 bases). The germline CDR1 and CDR2 sequences are SGHAT and FQDESV (reference sequence). This CDR3 region has 12 residues. V lost 5 bases and J 4 bases, leaving 8 bases between the germline ends. In DNA, the CDR3 is TGTGCCAGCAGCCCAGGGTCCTATGGCTACACCTTC. It translates to CASSPGSYGYTF.

The CDR3 nucleotides read TGTGCCAGCAGCTTGCCGGGACAGGGTCCCACAGATACGCAGTATTTT. The encoded protein is CASSLPGQGPTDTQYF. The chain combines TRBV5-4 with TRBJ2-3; 9 positions match TRBD1. This CDR3 has 16 residues. The ends lost 1 base at V and 2 bases at J; junction bases unmatched: 5. Germline loops: CDR1 SGHNT, CDR2 YYREEE (reference sequence).

The gene calls are TRBV10-3 and TRBJ1-1; possibly TRBD1 for D (5 bases). V lost 7 bases and J 4 bases, leaving 16 bases between the germline ends. The CDR3 has 14 residues. Germline V gene lookup returns CDR1 ENHRY and CDR2 SYGVKD. The CDR3 region has the DNA TGTGCCATCAATGACGACAGCGGGATCACTGAAGCTTTCTTT. It codes for CAINDDSGITEAFF.

The gene calls are TRBV11-2 and TRBJ2-7, with 10 bases that match TRBD1. V gave up 4 bases and J gave up 4 bases; unmatched junction bases: 7. The CDR3 runs 15 residues. Germline V gives CDR1 SGHAT, CDR2 FQNNGV. The DNA of the CDR3 is TGTGCCAGCAGCTACTCGGACAGGGGGTTGTACGAGCAGTACTTC. Residues: CASSYSDRGLYEQYF.

The V gene is TRBV6-6, the J gene TRBJ2-1; D possibly uses TRBD1 or TRBD2 (6 bases each). Trimming shortened V by 3 bases and J by 5 bases, and 11 bases separated the two germline ends. The germline V gene has CDR1 MNHNY and CDR2 SVGAGI (reference sequence). The CDR3 covers 14 residues. The CDR3 coding sequence is TGTGCCAGCAGTTATAAGGGGGGCGACAATGAGCAGTTCTTC. This codes for CASSYKGGDNEQFF.